Shown below are 29 T cell receptor beta chains from a single sample sequenced in a study of graft-versus-host responses after intestinal transplantation (dated by TCRdb to about 2021). Receptors were amplified or captured by the immunoSEQ multiplex PCR assay. TCRdb took over this immuneACCESS table, retaining in-frame rearrangements with V and J assigned. Such tables are incomplete; in checked studies, under half of the missing clones stem from an unresolved V gene, and the remainder is unexplained. This sample has about 130,000 clones in its table, and approximately 92% of those were observed once. The biggest ten clones account for around 0.16% of the sample. The label giving this sample's time point can be read as: cells obtained before transplantation from donor or recipient. These receptors have no identified antigens. The sequencing used unstimulated CD4+ T cells sorted from spleen or lymph node cells, collected before intestinal transplant. These receptors were obtained from a human donor who received an intestinal transplant.

This clone was seen just once. The chain employs TRBV2 and TRBJ2-5; D gene unclear. Germline lookup yields CDR1 SNHLY and CDR2 FYNNEI. The CDR3 has 10 residues. Deletions cut 4 bases from V and 7 bases from J, with 4 bases between. The DNA of the CDR3 is TGTGCCAGCAGTGTGGGGACCCAGTACTTC. This codes for CASSVGTQYF.

The V gene is TRBV18, the J gene TRBJ1-3, with D possibly being TRBD1 (6 bases). The germline V gene has CDR1 KGHSH and CDR2 LQKENI. The CDR3 is 16 amino acids. V lost 4 bases and J lost 4, with 17 bases in between. CDR3 DNA: TGTGCCAGCTCACTACGGGACATCTCGGTCGGAAACACCATATATTTT. This encodes CASSLRDISVGNTIYF.

Regarding this clone: Within the sample, other DNA sequences also encode this same CDR3. J is TRBJ2-6 and V is TRBV5-6, with no clear D. The V end was cut by 2 bases, the J end by 0 bases, with 0 bases between. CDR1 and CDR2 from the germline V gene are SGHDT and YYEEEE. This CDR3 is 13 amino acids long. Here the CDR3 reads CASSFSGANVLTF. In DNA form, the CDR3 reads TGTGCCAGCAGCTTCTCTGGGGCCAACGTCCTGACTTTC.

The V gene is TRBV2, the J gene TRBJ2-3, with D uncertain. Trimming took off 2 bases at V and 4 bases at J, with 10 bases between the two ends. Germline V gives CDR1 SNHLY, CDR2 FYNNEI. The CDR3 has 14 residues. CDR3 loop: CASSELYLADTQYF. CDR3 nucleotides: TGTGCCAGCAGTGAATTATATTTGGCAGATACGCAGTATTTT.

The rearrangement joins TRBV2 to TRBJ2-3; maybe TRBD1 (6 bases). There are 16 residues in the CDR3. Germline V gives CDR1 SNHLY, CDR2 FYNNEI. V was clipped by 2 bases and J by 5 bases, with 17 bases between them. CDR3 amino acids: CASSERGIHEVDTQYF. The CDR3, as DNA: TGTGCCAGCAGTGAAAGGGGGATACATGAGGTAGATACGCAGTATTTT.

This chain joins TRBV11-2 and TRBJ2-5, with 9 nucleotides matching TRBD2. V lost 0 bases and J lost 14; bases outside the gene matches: 7. CDR3 length: 13 amino acids. Germline V gene data show CDR1 as SGHAT and CDR2 as FQNNGV. CDR3 in amino acids: CASSLDLGLAGYF. CDR3 coding DNA: TGTGCCAGCAGCTTAGATCTGGGCCTAGCGGGATACTTC.

This clone was observed a single time. The gene calls are TRBV6-5 and TRBJ1-6; D gene ambiguous. V gave up 5 bases and J gave up 11 bases, with 10 bases separating them. This CDR3 is 12 amino acids long. The germline CDR1 and CDR2 sequences are MNHEY and SVGAGI. The CDR3 loop is CASSAAGTPLHF. The CDR3 DNA reads TGTGCCAGCAGTGCCGCCGGGACACCCCTCCACTTT.

The gene calls are TRBV19 and TRBJ2-2, with D perhaps TRBD2 (5 bases). In germline, CDR1 is LNHDA, CDR2 SQIVND (reference sequence). V was shortened by 3 bases and J by 7 bases, with 18 bases between the two germline ends. This CDR3 is built from 16 residues. This CDR3 is CASSIGVRKRSGELFF. The CDR3 DNA sequence: TGTGCCAGTAGTATCGGGGTGAGGAAACGGAGCGGGGAGCTGTTTTTT. Complete variable domain (other parts from reference TRBV19 and TRBJ2-2): DGGITQSPKYLFRKEGQNVTLSCEQNLNHDAMYWYRQDPGQGLRLIYYSQIVNDFQKGDIAEGYSVSREKKESFPLTVTSAQKNPTAFYLCASSIGVRKRSGELFFGEGSRLTVL.

J is TRBJ2-1 and V is TRBV5-1; tentatively, D is TRBD1 (5 bases). The ends were cut back, 6 bases at V and 8 bases at J, with 15 bases in the middle. CDR3 length: 13 residues. Germline CDR1 reads SGHRS; CDR2 reads YFSETQ. The CDR3 spells CASTEPGRDEQFF. CDR3 nucleotides: TGCGCCAGCACAGAGCCAGGGCGTGATGAGCAGTTCTTC.

The rearrangement links TRBV2 to TRBJ1-5, with D unresolved. Germline V lookup: CDR1 SNHLY, CDR2 FYNNEI. The CDR3 has 17 residues. Between the trimmed V and J ends, which lost 2 bases and 0 bases, there was a span of 14 bases. The CDR3 DNA reads as TGTGCCAGCAGTGAACTGGGGATGCTTAATAGCAATCAGCCCCAGCATTTT. This encodes CASSELGMLNSNQPQHF.

The chain joins TRBV29-1 to TRBJ2-4, with D perhaps being TRBD1 or TRBD2 (6 bases each). This CDR3 has 13 amino acids. Germline lookup yields CDR1 SQVTM and CDR2 ANQGSEA. Trimming removed 7 bases at V and 1 base at J, with 11 bases between. The CDR3 sequence: CSAGAVAKNIQYF. DNA for the CDR3: TGCAGCGCGGGGGCCGTGGCCAAAAACATTCAGTACTTC.

J is TRBJ2-7 and V is TRBV6-1; TRBD1 might be the D (5 bases). CDR1 is MNHNS and CDR2 is SASEGT in the germline V gene. Trimming pared 5 bases from V and 2 bases from J, leaving 16 bases between. There are 15 residues in the CDR3. DNA for the CDR3: TGTGCCAGCAGTATCCAGGGTGTTCGCCCCTACGAGCAGTACTTC. This encodes CASSIQGVRPYEQYF.

In its sample, this clone was seen once. The V gene is TRBV5-1, the J gene TRBJ2-2; 9 bases are a match to TRBD2. CDR3 size: 16 residues. Germline CDR1 is SGHRS and CDR2 is YFSETQ. Germline trimming cut 4 bases from V and 1 base from J; bases unmatched to any gene: 5. CDR3 residues: CASSLSGGLNTGELFF. The CDR3 DNA reads as TGCGCCAGCAGCCTAAGCGGGGGGCTGAACACCGGGGAGCTGTTTTTT. Together with reference TRBV5-1 and TRBJ2-2, the CDR3 gives the full variable domain: KAGVTQTPRYLIKTRGQQVTLSCSPISGHRSVSWYQQTPGQGLQFLFEYFSETQRNKGNFPGRFSGRQFSNSRSEMNVSTLELGDSALYLCASSLSGGLNTGELFFGEGSRLTVL.

The J gene is TRBJ2-5, the V gene TRBV6-1; D is ambiguous. From germline, CDR1 is MNHNS and CDR2 SASEGT. This CDR3 contains 13 residues. V dropped 4 bases and J dropped 3 bases, with 9 bases sitting between them. The CDR3 here is CASSVAGKETQYF. In nucleotides, the CDR3 is TGTGCCAGCAGTGTCGCTGGGAAAGAGACCCAGTACTTC.

The sample holds one count of this clone. The rearrangement uses TRBV2 and TRBJ2-3; D perhaps matches TRBD2 (5 bases). There are 16 residues in the CDR3. Germline V gene data show CDR1 as SNHLY and CDR2 as FYNNEI. Trimming took off 5 bases at V and 0 bases at J, with 15 bases between the two ends. This CDR3 is CASSRPASFSTDTQYF. The CDR3 nucleotides read TGTGCCAGCAGTCGCCCGGCTAGCTTTAGCACAGATACGCAGTATTTT.

CDR3 DNA sequence: TGTGCTAGTGGTTTCACTACCGGACTAGCGGGGGTTACCTACAATGAGCAGTTCTTC. Amino acid sequence: CASGFTTGLAGVTYNEQFF. J is TRBJ2-1 and V is TRBV12-5, with 13 bases aligning to TRBD2. The trim removed 3 bases at V and 2 bases at J, leaving 10 bases unmatched. From germline, CDR1 is LGHNT and CDR2 FRNRAP. The CDR3 is 19 amino acids.

This clone showed up just once. The genes are TRBV11-3 and TRBJ1-2, with no clear D. V dropped 6 bases and J dropped 1 base, with 15 bases sitting between them. The CDR3 is 15 amino acids. Germline V gene sequence: CDR1 SGHNT, CDR2 YENEEA. The CDR3 DNA sequence: TGTGCCAGCAGTCCTAAGACCGGTATTAACTATGGCTACACCTTC. Its protein is CASSPKTGINYGYTF.

The genes are TRBV18 and TRBJ2-7; D may be TRBD1 (5 bases). CDR1 is KGHSH and CDR2 is LQKENI in the germline V gene. V was clipped by 3 bases and J by 0 bases, with 15 bases between them. The length of the CDR3 is 16 residues. DNA for the CDR3: TGTGCCAGCTCACCTACAGGTCAATCTAGCTCCTACGAGCAGTACTTC. This codes for CASSPTGQSSSYEQYF.

The gene calls are TRBV5-1 and TRBJ2-3, with TRBD2 identical over 10 bases. Germline V CDR1 and CDR2: SGHRS, YFSETQ. Trimming removed 5 bases from V and 2 bases from J; junction bases left unmatched: 5. The CDR3 runs 15 residues. CDR3 sequence: CASSASGGPTDTQYF. The CDR3 DNA reads TGCGCCAGCAGTGCTAGCGGGGGTCCCACAGATACGCAGTATTTT.

This sequence joins TRBV7-6 and TRBJ1-4; no reliable D call. Germline V gives CDR1 SGHVS, CDR2 FNYEAQ. The CDR3 sequence is 14 residues long. V shed 3 bases and J shed 3 bases, with 8 bases lying between them. CDR3 in amino acids: CASSLNPANEKLFF. The CDR3 nucleotides read TGTGCCAGCAGCTTGAATCCAGCTAATGAAAAACTGTTTTTT.

V is TRBV10-3 and J is TRBJ2-7, with TRBD1 matching 7 bases. CDR3 length: 12 residues. Unmatched junction bases numbered 3, after V lost 5 bases and J lost 5 bases. CDR1 and CDR2 from the germline V gene are ENHRY and SYGVKD. CDR3 bases: TGTGCCATCAGTATCAGGGGGAACGAGCAGTACTTC. Translation gives CAISIRGNEQYF.

The J gene is TRBJ2-5, the V gene TRBV5-6; no definite D call. With the DNA end fitting TRBJ2-7 better, the J assignment may be wrong. The CDR3 is 14 amino acids. The V gene's germline CDR1 is SGHDT and CDR2 YYEEEE. CDR3 protein: CASSLRASSYEQYF. In nucleotides, the CDR3 is TGTGCCAGCAGCTTGCGGGCCTCTTCCTACGAGCAGTACTTC.

The chain uses TRBV19 and TRBJ1-1; D remains unclear. The CDR3 has 14 amino acids. CDR1 and CDR2 (germline): LNHDA, SQIVND (reference sequence). V was trimmed by 1 base and J by 4 bases, leaving 10 bases between them. For the CDR3, the DNA is TGTGCCAGTAGTATAGCCCTGCAGATCACTGAAGCTTTCTTT. Its translation is CASSIALQITEAFF.

The rearrangement uses TRBV29-1 and TRBJ1-1, with a weak D call TRBD1 (6 bases). Germline values: CDR1 SQVTM, CDR2 ANQGSEA. CDR3 length: 14 residues. V shed 8 bases and J shed 4 bases, with 20 bases lying between them. As DNA, the CDR3 is TGCAGCTCTTCAGGGGTAGAGGGGACCACTGAAGCTTTCTTT. It translates to CSSSGVEGTTEAFF.

This clone was observed a handful of times. J is TRBJ2-1 and V is TRBV2; D is possibly TRBD2 (5 bases). This CDR3 region has 16 residues. Germline V gives CDR1 SNHLY, CDR2 FYNNEI. V was pared by 6 bases and J by 4 bases, with 19 bases between. The CDR3 DNA reads TGTGCCAGCAGCCAACGTTACGGGGATAGGTACAATGAGCAGTTCTTC. Translating it yields CASSQRYGDRYNEQFF.

The chain has TRBV4-2 and TRBJ2-3; D ambiguous. The CDR3 extends over 13 amino acids. CDR1 LGHNA and CDR2 YNFKEQ come from the germline V gene. The V end lost 1 base, the J end lost 5 bases, and 7 bases lay between the germline ends. CDR3 sequence reads: CASSQAELDTQYF. The CDR3 DNA reads TGTGCCAGCAGCCAAGCAGAGCTAGATACGCAGTATTTT.

The chain couples TRBV5-1 to TRBJ1-6, with 9 bases fitting TRBD1. The germline V gene encodes CDR1 SGHRS and CDR2 YFSETQ. V gave up 3 bases and J gave up 7 bases; unmatched junction bases: 14. This CDR3 comprises 18 residues. The CDR3 sequence: CASSSTSWGQGENSPLHF. The CDR3 DNA reads as TGCGCCAGCAGCTCGACATCCTGGGGACAGGGTGAGAATTCACCCCTCCACTTT.

The chain recombines TRBV6-1 with TRBJ2-1; TRBD1 matches 7 bases. The CDR3 is 16 amino acids. Germline CDR1 and CDR2: MNHNS and SASEGT. Trimming at V came to 4 bases and at J to 0 bases, leaving 6 bases not matched to a gene. CDR3 nucleotide sequence: TGTGCCAGCAGTGGGGGACAGACCTACTCCTACAATGAGCAGTTCTTC. This sequence encodes CASSGGQTYSYNEQFF.

This rearrangement joins TRBV5-6 to TRBJ1-4, with D perhaps TRBD1 (5 bases). Trimming took 3 bases from V and 4 from J, leaving 13 bases between them. CDR3 length: 15 residues. Germline V gene data show CDR1 as SGHDT and CDR2 as YYEEEE. CDR3: CASSSAGLYNEKLFF. CDR3 sequence (DNA): TGTGCCAGCAGCTCAGCAGGGCTCTATAATGAAAAACTGTTTTTT. Full variable domain (missing parts from reference TRBV5-6 and TRBJ1-4): DAGVTQSPTHLIKTRGQQVTLRCSPKSGHDTVSWYQQALGQGPQFIFQYYEEEERQRGNFPDRFSGHQFPNYSSELNVNALLLGDSALYLCASSSAGLYNEKLFFGSGTQLSVL.